A single TCR beta chain is shown here with its context. This entry belongs to a study of response to subunit inactivated influenza vaccine. After removal of 8 bases from V and 8 bases from J, the junction contained 11 bases not matched to a gene. CDR3 size: 14 residues. TCRdb fed the RT-PCR reads into MiXCR, producing one record per CDR3 protein. The sample lists about 650,000 distinct CDR3 sequences, approximately 15% seen once, with approximately 7.6% in the top ten. The source of this sequence is a man aged 50-59 years who received an inactivated influenza vaccine. This specimen was PBMCs from blood, taken 14 days before vaccination. The V call is TRBV12-3 or TRBV12-4, the J call TRBJ2-1, with 8 bases aligning to TRBD1. CDR3 DNA: TGTGCCAGCGAACGGACAGGGCCCCACCATGAGCAGTTCTTC. Protein sequence: CASERTGPHHEQFF.